This T cell receptor beta chain was recovered during a study of blood T cells in healthy people across ages. Study-level findings and limits: Older age went with lower TCR beta diversity per million T cells, in a roughly linear way. Both higher diversity and more naive CD4+ cells marked long-lived donors when set against aged donors.

As concerns this clonotype: Its specificity is not known.

The CDR3 is made up of 14 amino acids. Germline loops: CDR1 SGHTA, CDR2 FQGNSA. V lost 3 bases to trimming and J lost 2 bases, with 9 bases between them. A second PCR of 7 to 11 cycles used a sample-barcoded 5' primer and a J-beta primer mix. MiXCR was run by TCRdb on the 5' RACE reads, yielding one entry per CDR3 protein. The data contain about 1.8 million distinct CDR3 sequences, 49% of them singletons. This TCR derives from a woman aged 35 to 49 in good health. The source material was blood. This chain links TRBV7-2 with TRBJ2-3; no definite D call. CDR3 coding DNA: TGTGCCAGCAGCTTCTACAGCCACACAGATACGCAGTATTTT. Translated, it gives CASSFYSHTDTQYF.